These 3 T cell receptor beta chains originate from one sample sequenced in a study of CD8 T cells in Susac syndrome. Random hexamers were used to reverse transcribe the RNA input (about 0.5 to 1 ug). Each CDR3 protein is one row after TCRdb ran MiXCR on the immunoSEQ multiplex PCR reads. This table has just under 150,000 distinct CDR3 sequences, roughly 94% appearing once. Material: CD4+ T cells from PBMCs. These receptors were taken from a human donor in good health.

J is TRBJ2-7 and V is TRBV28; D gene unclear. Germline-derived CDR1 and CDR2 are MDHEN and SYDVKM. The CDR3 runs 11 residues. V gave up 5 bases and J gave up 7 bases, with 9 bases separating them. The CDR3 DNA follows: TGTGCCAGCAGTCCCCGTTTAGAGCAGTACTTC. It is translated as CASSPRLEQYF.

V usage is TRBV28 and J usage is TRBJ2-2; D is unresolved. CDR1 is MDHEN, CDR2 SYDVKM, per germline. Between the trimmed V and J ends, which lost 5 bases and 6 bases, there was a span of 7 bases. This CDR3 has 12 amino acids. CDR3 protein: CASSPPPGELFF. The CDR3 nucleotides read TGTGCCAGCAGTCCCCCACCCGGGGAGCTGTTTTTT.

The genes are TRBV3-1 and TRBJ2-7, with 12 nucleotides matching TRBD1. V was clipped by 4 bases and J by 5 bases; unmatched bases: 3. This CDR3 has 14 residues. The germline gives CDR1 LGHDT, CDR2 YNNKEL (reference sequence). The CDR3 DNA is TGTGCCAGCAGCCCCGGGACAGGGGGCCACGAGCAGTACTTC. This codes for CASSPGTGGHEQYF.